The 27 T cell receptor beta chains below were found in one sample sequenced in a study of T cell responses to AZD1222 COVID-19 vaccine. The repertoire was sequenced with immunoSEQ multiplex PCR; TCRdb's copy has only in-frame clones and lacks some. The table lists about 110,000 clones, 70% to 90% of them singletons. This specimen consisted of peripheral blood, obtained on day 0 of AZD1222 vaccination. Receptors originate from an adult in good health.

The CDR3 coding sequence is TGTGCAAGTCGCTGGCGGGGGGAGAAACTGTTTTTT. It is translated as CASRWRGEKLFF. This chain joins TRBV12-2 and TRBJ1-4. TRBV12-2 is labeled a pseudogene. The CDR3 has 12 residues.

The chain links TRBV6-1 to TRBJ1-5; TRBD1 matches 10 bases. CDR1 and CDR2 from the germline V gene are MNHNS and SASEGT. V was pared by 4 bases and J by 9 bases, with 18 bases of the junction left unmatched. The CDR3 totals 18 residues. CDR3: CASSAYPTGTGAPPPQHF. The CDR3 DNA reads TGTGCCAGCAGTGCCTATCCTACCGGGACAGGGGCTCCTCCGCCCCAGCATTTT.

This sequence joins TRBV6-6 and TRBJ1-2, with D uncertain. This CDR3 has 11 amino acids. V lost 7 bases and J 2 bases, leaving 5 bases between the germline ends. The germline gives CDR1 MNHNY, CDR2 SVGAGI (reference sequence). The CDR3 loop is CASNGNYGYTF. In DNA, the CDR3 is TGTGCCAGCAACGGAAACTATGGCTACACCTTC.

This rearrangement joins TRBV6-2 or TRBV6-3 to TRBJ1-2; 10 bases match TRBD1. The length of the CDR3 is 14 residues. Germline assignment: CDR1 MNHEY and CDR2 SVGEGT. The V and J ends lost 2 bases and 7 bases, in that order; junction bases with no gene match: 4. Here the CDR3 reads CASSYIRTGGGYTF. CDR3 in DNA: TGTGCCAGCAGTTACATCCGGACAGGGGGTGGCTACACCTTC.

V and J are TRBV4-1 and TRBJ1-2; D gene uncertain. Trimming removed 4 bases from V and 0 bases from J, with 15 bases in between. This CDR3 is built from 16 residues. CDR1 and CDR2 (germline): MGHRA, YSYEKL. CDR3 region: CASSPDEGGTNYGYTF. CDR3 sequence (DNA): TGCGCCAGCAGCCCCGACGAGGGCGGAACTAACTATGGCTACACCTTC.

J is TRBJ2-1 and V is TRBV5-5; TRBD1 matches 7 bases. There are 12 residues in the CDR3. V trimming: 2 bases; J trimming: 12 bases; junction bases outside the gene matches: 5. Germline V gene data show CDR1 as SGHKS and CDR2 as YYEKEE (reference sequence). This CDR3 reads CASSLGGGRQFF. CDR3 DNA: TGTGCCAGCAGCTTAGGGGGCGGGCGGCAGTTCTTC.

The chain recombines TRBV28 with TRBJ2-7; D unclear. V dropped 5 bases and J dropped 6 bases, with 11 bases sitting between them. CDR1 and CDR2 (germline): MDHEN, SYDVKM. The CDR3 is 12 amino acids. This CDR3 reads CASSRAVSEQYF. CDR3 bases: TGTGCCAGCAGTCGGGCCGTCTCCGAGCAGTACTTC. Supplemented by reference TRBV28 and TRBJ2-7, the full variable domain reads DVKVTQSSRYLVKRTGEKVFLECVQDMDHENMFWYRQDPGLGLRLIYFSYDVKMKEKGDIPEGYSVSREKKERFSLILESASTNQTSMYLCASSRAVSEQYFGPGTRLTVT.

Written as DNA, the CDR3 is TGTGCCAGCAGTGTAGCTAGTCGGCAGTTCTTC. It yields the protein CASSVASRQFF. The gene calls are TRBV2 and TRBJ2-1; D ambiguous. There are 11 residues in the CDR3. Trimming left V 4 bases short and J 12 bases short, with 10 bases between. CDR1 and CDR2 (germline): SNHLY, FYNNEI.

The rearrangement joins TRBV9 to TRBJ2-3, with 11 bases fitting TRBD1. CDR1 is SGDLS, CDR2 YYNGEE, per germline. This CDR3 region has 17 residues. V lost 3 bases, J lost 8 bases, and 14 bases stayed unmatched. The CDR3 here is CASSGGPGQGVSGTQYF. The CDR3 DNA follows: TGTGCCAGCAGCGGTGGCCCGGGACAGGGGGTGTCGGGTACGCAGTATTTT.

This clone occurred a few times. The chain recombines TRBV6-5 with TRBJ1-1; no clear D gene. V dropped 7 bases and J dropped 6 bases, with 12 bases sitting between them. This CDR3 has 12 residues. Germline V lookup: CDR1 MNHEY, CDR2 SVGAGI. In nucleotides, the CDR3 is TGTGCCAGCACCCCATGGGGAGCTGAAGCTTTCTTT. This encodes CASTPWGAEAFF.

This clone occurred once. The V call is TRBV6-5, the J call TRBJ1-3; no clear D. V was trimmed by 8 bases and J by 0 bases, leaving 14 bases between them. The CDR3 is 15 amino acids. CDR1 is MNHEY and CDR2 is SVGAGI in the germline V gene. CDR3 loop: CASLSGSLSGNTIYF. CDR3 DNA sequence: TGTGCCAGCTTGAGCGGAAGCCTCTCTGGAAACACCATATATTTT.

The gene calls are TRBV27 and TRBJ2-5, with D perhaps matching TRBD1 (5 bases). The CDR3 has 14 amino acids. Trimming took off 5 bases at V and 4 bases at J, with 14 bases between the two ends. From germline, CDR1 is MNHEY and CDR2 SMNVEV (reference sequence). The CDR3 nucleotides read TGTGCCAGCAGTCTCCGGCCTCAGGGAGAGACCCAGTACTTC. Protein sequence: CASSLRPQGETQYF.

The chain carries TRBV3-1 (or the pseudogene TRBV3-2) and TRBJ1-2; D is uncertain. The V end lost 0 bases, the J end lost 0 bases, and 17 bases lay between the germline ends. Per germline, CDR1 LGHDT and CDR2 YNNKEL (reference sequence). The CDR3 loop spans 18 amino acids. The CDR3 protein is CASSQDSGIRTTNYGYTF. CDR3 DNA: TGTGCCAGCAGCCAAGATTCGGGGATACGCACGACTAACTATGGCTACACCTTC.

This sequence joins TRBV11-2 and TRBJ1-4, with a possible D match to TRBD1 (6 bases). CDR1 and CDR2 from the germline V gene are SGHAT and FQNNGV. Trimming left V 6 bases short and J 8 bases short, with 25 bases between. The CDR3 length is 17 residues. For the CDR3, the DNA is TGTGCCAGCAGGGCGATAGGGGGGAAGTTGGTGAAGGAAAAACTGTTTTTT. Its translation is CASRAIGGKLVKEKLFF.

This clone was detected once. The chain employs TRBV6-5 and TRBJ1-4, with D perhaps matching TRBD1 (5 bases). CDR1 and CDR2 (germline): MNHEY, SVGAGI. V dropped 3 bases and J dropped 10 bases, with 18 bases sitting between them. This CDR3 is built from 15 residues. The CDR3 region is CASSYSGKFGGKLFF. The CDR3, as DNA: TGTGCCAGCAGTTATAGCGGAAAATTTGGGGGAAAACTGTTTTTT.

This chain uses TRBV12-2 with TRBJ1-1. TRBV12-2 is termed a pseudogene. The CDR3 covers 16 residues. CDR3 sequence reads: CASRLGQVMGGTEAFF. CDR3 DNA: TGTGCAAGTCGCTTAGGACAGGTAATGGGGGGCACTGAAGCTTTCTTT.

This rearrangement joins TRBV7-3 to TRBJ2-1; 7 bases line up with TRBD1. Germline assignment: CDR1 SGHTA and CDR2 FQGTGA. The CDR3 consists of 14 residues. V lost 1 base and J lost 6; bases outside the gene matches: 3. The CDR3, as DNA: TGTGCCAGCAGCTTAAGCCCAGGGGGCAATGAGCAGTTCTTC. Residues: CASSLSPGGNEQFF.

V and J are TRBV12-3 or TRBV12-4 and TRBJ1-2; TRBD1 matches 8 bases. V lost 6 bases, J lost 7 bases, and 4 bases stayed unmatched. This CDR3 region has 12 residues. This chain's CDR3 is CASRDREAGYTF. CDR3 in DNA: TGTGCCAGCAGGGACAGGGAGGCTGGCTACACCTTC.

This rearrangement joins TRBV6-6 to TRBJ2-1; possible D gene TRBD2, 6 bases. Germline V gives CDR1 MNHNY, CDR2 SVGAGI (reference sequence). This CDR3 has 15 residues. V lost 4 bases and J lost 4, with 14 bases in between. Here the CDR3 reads CASSSRASVYNEQFF. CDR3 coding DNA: TGTGCCAGCAGTTCCCGGGCTAGCGTTTACAATGAGCAGTTCTTC.

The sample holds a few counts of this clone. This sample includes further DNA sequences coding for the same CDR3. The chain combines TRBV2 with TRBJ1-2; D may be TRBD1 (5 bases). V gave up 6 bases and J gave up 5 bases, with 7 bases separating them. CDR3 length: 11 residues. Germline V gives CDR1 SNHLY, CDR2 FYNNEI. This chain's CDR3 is CASRGPYGYTF. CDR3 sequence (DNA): TGTGCCAGCAGGGGGCCATATGGCTACACCTTC.

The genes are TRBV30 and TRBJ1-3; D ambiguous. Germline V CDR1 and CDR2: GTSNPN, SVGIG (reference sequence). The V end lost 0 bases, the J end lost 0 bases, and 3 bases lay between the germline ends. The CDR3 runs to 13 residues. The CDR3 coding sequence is TGTGCCTGGAGTGTCAGCTCTGGAAACACCATATATTTT. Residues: CAWSVSSGNTIYF.

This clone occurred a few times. The CDR3 DNA follows: TGTGCCAGTAGGCCTCGCCAGGGGGGCGCGTATACCGGGGAGCTGTTTTTT. Residues: CASRPRQGGAYTGELFF. The chain combines TRBV19 with TRBJ2-2, with D possibly TRBD1 on 7 matching bases. V lost 6 bases, J lost 5 bases, and 22 bases lay in between. CDR3 size: 17 residues. The germline V gene has CDR1 LNHDA and CDR2 SQIVND (reference sequence).

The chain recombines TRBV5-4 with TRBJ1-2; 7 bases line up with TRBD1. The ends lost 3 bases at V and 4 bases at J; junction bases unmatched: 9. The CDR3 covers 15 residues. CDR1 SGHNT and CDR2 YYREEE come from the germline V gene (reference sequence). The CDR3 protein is CASSSGTVFAYGYTF. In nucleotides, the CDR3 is TGTGCCAGCAGCTCCGGGACAGTTTTCGCCTATGGCTACACCTTC.

The CDR3 is CASSDYRGVVYGYTF. The CDR3 coding sequence is TGTGCCAGTAGTGATTACAGGGGAGTAGTCTATGGCTACACCTTC. This rearrangement joins TRBV19 to TRBJ1-2; 7 bases are shared with TRBD1. From germline, CDR1 is LNHDA and CDR2 SQIVND (reference sequence). V dropped 5 bases and J dropped 4; count of bases not matched to a gene: 10. CDR3 length: 15 residues.

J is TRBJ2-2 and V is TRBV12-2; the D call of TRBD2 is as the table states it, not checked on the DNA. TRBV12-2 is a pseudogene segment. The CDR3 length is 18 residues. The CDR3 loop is CASRLPGLAGENSGELFF. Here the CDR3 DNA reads TGTGCAAGTCGCCTCCCCGGACTAGCGGGAGAAAACTCCGGGGAGCTGTTTTTT.

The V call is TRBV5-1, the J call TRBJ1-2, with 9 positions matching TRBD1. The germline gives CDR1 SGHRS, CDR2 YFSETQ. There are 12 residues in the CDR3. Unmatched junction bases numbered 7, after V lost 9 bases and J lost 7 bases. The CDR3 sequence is CATGGQGGGYTF. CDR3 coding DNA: TGCGCCACCGGGGGACAGGGTGGTGGCTACACCTTC.

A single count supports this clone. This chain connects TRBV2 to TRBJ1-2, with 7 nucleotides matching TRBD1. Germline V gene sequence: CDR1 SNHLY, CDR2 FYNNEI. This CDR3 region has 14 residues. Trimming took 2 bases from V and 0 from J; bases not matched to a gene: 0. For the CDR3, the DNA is TGTGCCAGCAGTGAACAGGGGGCTAACTATGGCTACACCTTC. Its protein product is CASSEQGANYGYTF.